A selection of T cell receptor beta chains follows, all from one sample in a study of cytomegalovirus exposure and HLA in healthy donors. Here immunoSEQ multiplex PCR was the method, and the copy in TCRdb shows in-frame clones only, minus some. The sample yields 40,000 to 45,000 clones, 51% seen once. The sequencing input was PBMCs. These receptors were taken from a man in his sixties in good health and CMV-seronegative. Each CDR3 is given with its conserved first and last residue. The D gene is left open where the match is weak. Clone size is given for some rows only: seen once, a few or many times, or a class if the clone is expanded.

>once|TRBJ1-5|TRBD1|TRBV7-2
CASSLLDREEDQPQHF
TGTGCCAGCAGCTTACTGGACAGGGAAGAGGATCAGCCCCAGCATTTT
>.|TRBJ1-1|.|TRBV27
CASSSRLAAGTEAFF
TGTGCCAGCAGTTCCCGACTCGCCGCCGGCACTGAAGCTTTCTTT
>few|TRBJ1-1|.|TRBV30
CAWSRQGSMNTEAFF
TGTGCCTGGAGTCGGCAGGGCTCCATGAACACTGAAGCTTTCTTT
>.|TRBJ2-7|.|TRBV4-3
CASSQETGTLYEQYF
TGCGCCAGCAGCCAAGAGACGGGGACACTCTACGAGCAGTACTTC
>.|TRBJ1-2|.|TRBV7-9
CASSLGTGFDGYTF
TGTGCCAGCAGCTTAGGTACAGGGTTCGATGGCTACACCTTC
>few|TRBJ2-5|TRBD1|TRBV6-1
CASSEDYRGETQYF
TGTGCCAGCAGTGAAGACTACAGGGGAGAGACCCAGTACTTC
>.|TRBJ2-2|TRBD2|TRBV29-1
CSATGTTYTGELFF
TGCAGCGCTACCGGGACTACATACACCGGGGAGCTGTTTTTT
>.|TRBJ1-2|.|TRBV6-1
CASSEAGGGPAYGYTF
TGTGCCAGCAGTGAAGCAGGGGGGGGCCCTGCTTATGGCTACACCTTC
>.|TRBJ2-7|TRBD1|TRBV10-1
CASSSRTGLVYEQYF
TGCGCCAGCAGTTCCAGGACAGGTTTAGTCTACGAGCAGTACTTC
>few|TRBJ1-2|.|TRBV7-2
CASSLASGRENYGYTF
TGTGCCAGCAGCTTAGCGTCGGGCAGGGAAAATTATGGCTACACCTTC
>few|TRBJ1-1|.|TRBV4-2
CASSQERQLNTEAFF
TGTGCCAGCAGCCAAGAAAGACAATTGAACACTGAAGCTTTCTTT
>.|TRBJ1-5|TRBD1|TRBV7-9
CASSSGTGHQPQHF
TGTGCCAGCAGCTCCGGGACAGGGCATCAGCCCCAGCATTTT
>.|TRBJ1-1|TRBD1|TRBV10-3
CAISGDRGKMTEAFF
TGTGCCATCAGTGGAGACAGGGGCAAGATGACTGAAGCTTTCTTT
>.|TRBJ1-1|.|TRBV5-4
CASSLPGVVDTEAFF
TGTGCCAGCAGCTTGCCAGGGGTAGTCGACACTGAAGCTTTCTTT
>medium-sized|TRBJ1-4|.|TRBV30
CAWTRSVNEKLFF
TGTGCCTGGACTCGGTCCGTTAATGAAAAACTGTTTTTT
>.|TRBJ1-1|TRBD1|TRBV5-1
CASSTGQGTTYNTEAFF
TGCGCCAGCAGCACTGGACAGGGGACAACTTATAACACTGAAGCTTTCTTT
>.|TRBJ2-7|TRBD2|TRBV28
CASRPGLAPSSYEQYF
TGTGCCAGCAGACCGGGACTAGCGCCTAGCTCCTACGAGCAGTACTTC
>.|TRBJ2-3|.|TRBV9
CASSGRAGSTDTQYF
TGTGCCAGCAGCGGGAGGGCAGGGAGCACAGATACGCAGTATTTT
>few|TRBJ2-7|TRBD1|TRBV7-2
CASSFRQGSYEQYF
TGTGCCAGCAGCTTCCGACAGGGTTCCTACGAGCAGTACTTC
>few|TRBJ2-3|.|TRBV4-3
CASRKNLETDTQYF
TGCGCCAGCAGGAAGAACCTCGAGACAGATACGCAGTATTTT
>few|TRBJ2-7|.|TRBV30
CAWSAQDYEQYF
TGTGCCTGGAGTGCACAGGACTACGAGCAGTACTTC
>.|TRBJ2-7|TRBD1|TRBV6-6
CASTGTGAYEQYF
TGTGCCAGCACCGGGACAGGCGCCTACGAGCAGTACTTC
>.|TRBJ2-7|TRBD1|TRBV28
CASSGTGASYEQYF
TGTGCCAGCTCCGGGACAGGGGCCTCCTACGAGCAGTACTTC
>.|TRBJ1-2|.|TRBV5-1
CASSTGSSNYGYTF
TGCGCCAGCAGCACCGGGTCATCTAACTATGGCTACACCTTC
>once|TRBJ1-1|TRBD1|TRBV29-1
CSVENRDRESAFF
TGCAGCGTTGAAAACCGGGACAGGGAGTCGGCTTTCTTT
>.|TRBJ1-2|.|TRBV16
CASRSSGTTHGYTF
TGTGCCAGCCGATCTTCCGGGACAACGCATGGCTACACCTTC
>.|TRBJ2-7|TRBD1|TRBV7-9
CASSNRDRGRDEQYF
TGTGCCAGCAGCAACCGGGACAGGGGGCGCGACGAGCAGTACTTC
>.|TRBJ2-1|TRBD1|TRBV10-2
CASRGWTGGEDEQFF
TGCGCCAGCAGGGGGTGGACAGGGGGAGAAGATGAGCAGTTCTTC